This passage covers 6 T cell receptor beta chains from one sample sequenced in a study of blood T cell repertoires in COVID-19. Data came from immunoSEQ multiplex PCR; TCRdb stores just in-frame clones and leaves some out. The profile shows 200,000 to 250,000 clones, roughly 85% of them singletons. The sample consisted of peripheral blood. Every receptor here comes from a woman aged 70-85 years with COVID-19, enrolled during active disease.

The genes are TRBV5-8 and TRBJ1-3; perhaps TRBD1 as D (5 bases). The length of the CDR3 is 15 residues. Germline assignment: CDR1 SGHTS and CDR2 YDEGEE. Trimming took off 4 bases at V and 0 bases at J, with 11 bases between the two ends. The DNA of the CDR3 is TGTGCCAGCAGCCCCCTAGGGGACTCTGGAAACACCATATATTTT. Translated, it gives CASSPLGDSGNTIYF.

The rearrangement links TRBV5-1 to TRBJ1-1, with TRBD1 identical over 9 bases. V lost 4 bases, J lost 7 bases, and 14 bases stayed unmatched. The CDR3 length is 16 residues. CDR1 is SGHRS, CDR2 YFSETQ, per germline. CDR3 sequence (DNA): TGCGCCAGCAGCCGACGGACAGGGGAGCGGGGAGGTGAAGCTTTCTTT. It yields the protein CASSRRTGERGGEAFF.

This chain connects TRBV19 to TRBJ2-1; 11 positions match TRBD2. V lost 6 bases and J lost 0; bases outside the gene matches: 4. The CDR3 has 16 residues. CDR1 is LNHDA, CDR2 SQIVND, per germline (reference sequence). The CDR3 nucleotides read TGTGCCAGTAGACTAGCGGGGGACTCCTCCTACAATGAGCAGTTCTTC. This codes for CASRLAGDSSYNEQFF.

This clone was picked up one time. This rearrangement joins TRBV5-1 to TRBJ1-1; D may be TRBD1 (6 bases). CDR1 and CDR2 from the germline V gene are SGHRS and YFSETQ. Trimming took 4 bases from V and 5 from J, leaving 18 bases between them. The CDR3 covers 15 residues. CDR3 sequence: CASSLSQGLGTEAFF. In DNA, the CDR3 is TGCGCCAGCAGCCTCTCACAGGGTTTGGGGACTGAAGCTTTCTTT.

The chain employs TRBV6-5 and TRBJ1-1; possibly TRBD1 for D (5 bases). Trimming pared 6 bases from V and 1 base from J, leaving 12 bases between. This CDR3 is built from 14 residues. CDR1 and CDR2 (germline): MNHEY, SVGAGI. The CDR3 protein is CASRRQPSNTEAFF. The CDR3 nucleotides are TGTGCCAGCAGAAGACAGCCCTCGAACACTGAAGCTTTCTTT.

The rearrangement uses TRBV7-9 and TRBJ1-2, with D uncertain. V gave up 5 bases and J gave up 8 bases, with 15 bases separating them. The CDR3 runs 13 residues. Germline values: CDR1 SEHNR, CDR2 FQNEAQ (reference sequence). CDR3 nucleotide sequence: TGTGCCAGCAGCAACCAGTCTTACGGGGGCTACACCTTC. Its translation is CASSNQSYGGYTF.